This T cell receptor beta chain appears in the sequencing data of a study of blood T cell repertoires in COVID-19. This clone was seen a single time. The CDR3 is 14 residues long. Trimming removed 3 bases from V and 4 bases from J; junction bases left unmatched: 3. Germline V gives CDR1 SGDLS, CDR2 YYNGEE. Original handling: Reference gene primers were amplified, and this amplification served to estimate nucleated cell counts. Profiled with immunoSEQ multiplex PCR; TCRdb holds only in-frame clones, not every one. V, J and clone size are those of that table, while D and trimming were read from the DNA. Counted here are just under 150,000 clones, 87% occurring once; the ten biggest clones make up about two fifths.

The specimen was peripheral blood. This clonotype was sampled from a man aged 50-60 years who had recovered from COVID-19. The chain joins TRBV9 to TRBJ1-1; 10 bases fit TRBD1. In nucleotides, the CDR3 is TGTGCCAGCAGCGCCCGACAGGGGGCCACTGAAGCTTTCTTT. It yields the protein CASSARQGATEAFF.